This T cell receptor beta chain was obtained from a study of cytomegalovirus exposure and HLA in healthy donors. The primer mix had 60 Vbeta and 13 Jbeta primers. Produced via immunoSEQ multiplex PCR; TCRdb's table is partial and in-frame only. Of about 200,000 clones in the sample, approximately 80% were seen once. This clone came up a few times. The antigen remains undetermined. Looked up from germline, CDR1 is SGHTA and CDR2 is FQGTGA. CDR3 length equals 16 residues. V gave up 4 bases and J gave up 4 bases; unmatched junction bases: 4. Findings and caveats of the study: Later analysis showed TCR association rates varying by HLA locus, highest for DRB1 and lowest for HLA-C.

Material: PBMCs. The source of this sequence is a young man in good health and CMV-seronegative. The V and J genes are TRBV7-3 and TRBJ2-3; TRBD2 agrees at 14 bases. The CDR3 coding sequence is TGTGCCAGCAGCTCCGGACTAGCGGGGGGTCCAGATACGCAGTATTTT. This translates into CASSSGLAGGPDTQYF.